The clone carrying this T cell receptor (beta chain) was recorded only once. Its antigen is still unknown. This may be a read error, as it is one base from a much larger clone. One entry per CDR3 protein, called by TCRdb with MiXCR from the PCR reads. Of hundreds of thousands of distinct CDR3 sequences in the sample, roughly 23% were seen once. V was trimmed by 10 bases and J by 0 bases, leaving 9 bases between them. There are 13 residues in the CDR3. Looked up from germline, CDR1 is SEHNR and CDR2 is FQNEAQ (reference sequence). The data were taken from a study of molecular identifiers for immune sequencing clone quantification. Regarding the study as a whole: Whereas naive cells kept under 1% of molecules in clones above 20 RNA copies, such clones held over 97% in effectors. Highly expanded clone sizes could end up underestimated if a barcode were shared by identical TCR molecules.

When naive CD8 T cells were sorted, they were gated as CD8+CD4-CCR7+CD45RA+. The specimen sequenced was naive CD8+ T cells from blood, with Jurkat cell RNA spiked in. Noted subset: FACS-sorted CD8+CD4-CCR7+CD45RA+ naive T cells. The chain combines TRBV7-9 with TRBJ1-4; no definite D call. The TCR sequence derives from a human donor in good health. Some libraries in this study had Jurkat cell RNA spiked in. In DNA, the CDR3 is TGTGCCATCCCGAACACAACTAATGAAAAACTGTTTTTT. It specifies CAIPNTTNEKLFF.